The T cell receptor (beta chain) under discussion was sequenced for a study of blood T cell repertoires in COVID-19. The assay was immunoSEQ multiplex PCR, and TCRdb's table has in-frame clones only and misses some. The sample holds some 290,000 clones, roughly 90% seen once. Seattle-derived patients entered the study during active infection and were followed longitudinally. The V gene's germline CDR1 is SGHKS and CDR2 YYEKEE (reference sequence). V was pared by 4 bases and J by 3 bases, with 19 bases between. CDR3 size: 16 residues. The sample comprised peripheral blood. The sequence derives from a woman in her twenties or thirties with COVID-19, enrolled during active disease. The rearrangement uses TRBV5-5 and TRBJ1-1; tentatively, D is TRBD1 (6 bases). CDR3 coding DNA: TGTGCCAGCAGCCCGACCTTCGGGGGGGCAGACACTGAAGCTTTCTTT. Protein sequence: CASSPTFGGADTEAFF.